Sequencing of this T cell receptor (beta chain) was carried out in a study of post-analysis software for immune sequencing data. Study as a whole: Progressive-relapsing, secondary progressive and relapsing-remitting multiple sclerosis were among the disease courses included. Study-wide points: TRBV5-6, TRBV5-1 and TRBV20-1 belonged to a set of about 5 TRBV segments that were more frequent in patients than controls. Strong co-clustering by F measure was evident for samples that had been prepared in the same batch. Compared against controls, patients with multiple sclerosis displayed significantly lower normalized Chao1 diversity.

Germline CDR1 MNHEY, CDR2 SMNVEV (reference sequence). Trimming took 2 bases from V and 10 from J; bases not matched to a gene: 15. This CDR3 has 17 amino acids. Presence of unique molecular identifiers characterized the TCR beta cDNA libraries. From around 1 to 10 million T cells, 400,000 to 600,000 cDNA molecules were obtained. TCRdb recomputed calls from the PCR reads with MiXCR, one row per CDR3 protein. Of approximately 570,000 distinct CDR3 sequences detected, about 40% appear once; the ten largest clones hold 1.5% to 2%. Worth noting for this clonotype: What it binds is unknown.

The TCR originated in a girl aged 10 to 17 with multiple sclerosis. Specimen: blood. The genes are TRBV27 and TRBJ2-1; TRBD2 aligns across 9 bases. CDR3 in DNA: TGTGCCAGCAGTTTAACGAGCGGGGGGTTAGCCTCCTACGAGCAGTTCTTC. This gives the protein CASSLTSGGLASYEQFF.